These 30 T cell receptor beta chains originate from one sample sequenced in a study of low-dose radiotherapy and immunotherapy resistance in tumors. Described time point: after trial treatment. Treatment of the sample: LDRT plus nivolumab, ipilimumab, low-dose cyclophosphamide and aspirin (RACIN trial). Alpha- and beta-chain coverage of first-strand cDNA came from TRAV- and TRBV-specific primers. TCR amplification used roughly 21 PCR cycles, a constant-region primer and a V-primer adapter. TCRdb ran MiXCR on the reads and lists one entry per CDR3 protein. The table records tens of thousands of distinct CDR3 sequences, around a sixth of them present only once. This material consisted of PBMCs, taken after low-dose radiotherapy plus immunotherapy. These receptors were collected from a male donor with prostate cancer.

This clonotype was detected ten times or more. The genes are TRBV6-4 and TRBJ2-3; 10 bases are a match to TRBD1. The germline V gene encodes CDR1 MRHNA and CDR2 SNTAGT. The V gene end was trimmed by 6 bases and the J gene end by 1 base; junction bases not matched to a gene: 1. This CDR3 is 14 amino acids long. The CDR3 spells CASSGQGGTDTQYF. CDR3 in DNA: TGTGCCAGCAGCGGACAGGGGGGCACAGATACGCAGTATTTT.

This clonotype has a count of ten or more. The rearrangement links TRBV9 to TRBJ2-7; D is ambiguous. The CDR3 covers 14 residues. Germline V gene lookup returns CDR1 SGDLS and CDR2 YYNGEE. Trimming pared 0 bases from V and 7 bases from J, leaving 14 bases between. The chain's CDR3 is CASSVAHDAREQYF. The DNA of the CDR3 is TGTGCCAGCAGCGTAGCCCACGATGCGCGGGAGCAGTACTTC.

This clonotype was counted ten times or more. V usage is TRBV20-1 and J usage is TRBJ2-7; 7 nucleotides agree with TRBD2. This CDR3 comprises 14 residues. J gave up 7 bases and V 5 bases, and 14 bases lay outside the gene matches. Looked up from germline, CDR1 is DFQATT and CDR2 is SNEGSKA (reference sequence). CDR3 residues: CSAGPGAGDREQYF. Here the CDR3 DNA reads TGCAGTGCTGGTCCCGGGGCGGGAGATCGTGAGCAGTACTTC.

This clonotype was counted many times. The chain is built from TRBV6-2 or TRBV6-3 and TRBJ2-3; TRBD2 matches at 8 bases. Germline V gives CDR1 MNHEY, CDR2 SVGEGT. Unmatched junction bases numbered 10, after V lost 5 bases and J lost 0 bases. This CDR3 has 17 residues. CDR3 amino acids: CASSPKITSGSTDTQYF. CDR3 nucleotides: TGTGCCAGCAGTCCCAAAATCACTAGCGGCAGCACAGATACGCAGTATTTT.

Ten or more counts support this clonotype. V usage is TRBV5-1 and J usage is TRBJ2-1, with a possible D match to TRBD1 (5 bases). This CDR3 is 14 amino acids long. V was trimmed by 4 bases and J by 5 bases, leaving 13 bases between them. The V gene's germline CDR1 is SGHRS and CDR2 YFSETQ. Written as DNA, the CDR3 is TGCGCCAGCAGCCCAGGATTGACAGACAATGAGCAGTTCTTC. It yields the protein CASSPGLTDNEQFF.

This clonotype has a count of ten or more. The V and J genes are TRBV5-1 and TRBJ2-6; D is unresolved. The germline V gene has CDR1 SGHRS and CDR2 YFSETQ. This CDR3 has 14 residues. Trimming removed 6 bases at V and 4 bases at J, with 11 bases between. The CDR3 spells CASTLGSGANVLTF. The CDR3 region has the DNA TGCGCCAGCACCCTGGGCTCCGGGGCCAACGTCCTGACTTTC.

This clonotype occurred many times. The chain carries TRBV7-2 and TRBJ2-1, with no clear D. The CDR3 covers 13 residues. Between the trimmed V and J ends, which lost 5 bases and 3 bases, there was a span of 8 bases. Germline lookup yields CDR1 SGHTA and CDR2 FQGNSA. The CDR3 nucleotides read TGTGCCAGCAGCGCCTCTGACTACAATGAGCAGTTCTTC. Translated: CASSASDYNEQFF. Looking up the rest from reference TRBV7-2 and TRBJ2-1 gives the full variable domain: GAGVSQSPSNKVTEKGKDVELRCDPISGHTALYWYRQSLGQGLEFLIYFQGNSAPDKSGLPSDRFSAERTGGSVSTLTIQRTQQEDSAVYLCASSASDYNEQFFGPGTRLTVL.

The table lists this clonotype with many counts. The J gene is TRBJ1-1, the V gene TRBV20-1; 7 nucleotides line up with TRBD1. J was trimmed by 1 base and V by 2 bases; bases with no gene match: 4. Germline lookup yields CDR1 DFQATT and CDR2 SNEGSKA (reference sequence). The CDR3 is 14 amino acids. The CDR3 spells CSARPGQKNTEAFF. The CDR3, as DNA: TGCAGTGCTAGACCGGGACAGAAGAACACTGAAGCTTTCTTT.

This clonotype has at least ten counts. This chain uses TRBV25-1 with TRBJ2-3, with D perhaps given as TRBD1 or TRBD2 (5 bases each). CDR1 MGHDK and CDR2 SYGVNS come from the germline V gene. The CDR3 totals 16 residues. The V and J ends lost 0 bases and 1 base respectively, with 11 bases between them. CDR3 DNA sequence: TGTGCCAGCAGTGAATATTTGACGGGACGCACAGATACGCAGTATTTT. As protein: CASSEYLTGRTDTQYF.

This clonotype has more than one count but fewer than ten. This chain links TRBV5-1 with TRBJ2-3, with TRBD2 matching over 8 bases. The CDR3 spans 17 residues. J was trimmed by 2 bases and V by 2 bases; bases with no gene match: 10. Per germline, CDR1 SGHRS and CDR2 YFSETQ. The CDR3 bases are TGCGCCAGCAGCTTTCCGGCGGGGGGTCTCATCACAGATACGCAGTATTTT. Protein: CASSFPAGGLITDTQYF. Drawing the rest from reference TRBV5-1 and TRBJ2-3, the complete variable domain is KAGVTQTPRYLIKTRGQQVTLSCSPISGHRSVSWYQQTPGQGLQFLFEYFSETQRNKGNFPGRFSGRQFSNSRSEMNVSTLELGDSALYLCASSFPAGGLITDTQYFGPGTRLTVL.

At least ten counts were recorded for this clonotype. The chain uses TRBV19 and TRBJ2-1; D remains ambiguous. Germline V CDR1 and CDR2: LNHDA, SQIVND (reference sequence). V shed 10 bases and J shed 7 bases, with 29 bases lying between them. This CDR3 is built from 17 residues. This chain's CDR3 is CATGPPSSSLSRNEQFF. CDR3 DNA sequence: TGTGCCACCGGACCTCCTTCCAGCAGTCTTTCAAGGAATGAGCAGTTCTTC.

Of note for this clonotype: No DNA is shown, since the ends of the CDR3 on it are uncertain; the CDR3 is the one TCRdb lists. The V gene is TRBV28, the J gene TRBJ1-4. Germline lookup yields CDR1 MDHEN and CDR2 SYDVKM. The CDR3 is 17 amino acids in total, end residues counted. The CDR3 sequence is CASSFRGAPAGEKLFFF.

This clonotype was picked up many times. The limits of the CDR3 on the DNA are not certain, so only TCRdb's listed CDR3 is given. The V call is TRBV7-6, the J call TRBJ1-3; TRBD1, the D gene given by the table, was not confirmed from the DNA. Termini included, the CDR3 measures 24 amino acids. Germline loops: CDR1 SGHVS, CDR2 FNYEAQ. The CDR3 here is CAPTMYRCASSSAAWGGAVNTIYF.

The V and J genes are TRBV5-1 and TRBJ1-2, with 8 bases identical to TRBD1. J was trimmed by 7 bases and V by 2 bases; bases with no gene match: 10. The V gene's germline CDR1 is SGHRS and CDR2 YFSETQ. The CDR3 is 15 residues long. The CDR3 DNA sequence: TGCGCCAGCAGCTTAGATGGACAGGGCTTGCGTGGCTACACCTTC. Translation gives CASSLDGQGLRGYTF.

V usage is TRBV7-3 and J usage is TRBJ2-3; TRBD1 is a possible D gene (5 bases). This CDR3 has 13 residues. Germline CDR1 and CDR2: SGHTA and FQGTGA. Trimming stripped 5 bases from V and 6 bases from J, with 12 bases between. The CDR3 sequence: CASSLGAVDTQYF. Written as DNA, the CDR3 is TGTGCCAGCAGCCTAGGGGCGGTGGATACGCAGTATTTT.

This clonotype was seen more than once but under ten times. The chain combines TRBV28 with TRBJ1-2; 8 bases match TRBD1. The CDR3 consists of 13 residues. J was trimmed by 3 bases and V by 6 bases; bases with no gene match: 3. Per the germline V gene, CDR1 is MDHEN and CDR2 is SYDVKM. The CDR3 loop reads CASREQGDYGYTF. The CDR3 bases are TGTGCCAGCAGAGAACAGGGGGACTATGGCTACACCTTC.

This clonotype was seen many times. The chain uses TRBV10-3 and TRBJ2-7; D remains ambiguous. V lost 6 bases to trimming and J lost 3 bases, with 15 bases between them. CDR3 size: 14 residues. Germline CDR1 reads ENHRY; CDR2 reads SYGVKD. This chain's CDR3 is CAIRIESIGYEQYF. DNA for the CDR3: TGTGCCATCAGGATCGAGTCTATAGGCTACGAGCAGTACTTC.

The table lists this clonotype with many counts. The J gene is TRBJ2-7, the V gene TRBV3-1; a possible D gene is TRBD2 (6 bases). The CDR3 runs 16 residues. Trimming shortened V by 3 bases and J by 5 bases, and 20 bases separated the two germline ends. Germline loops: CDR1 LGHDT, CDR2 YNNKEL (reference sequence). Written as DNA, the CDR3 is TGTGCCAGCAGCCAGCGCTGGGGAAGCGGGTACAACGAGCAGTACTTC. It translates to CASSQRWGSGYNEQYF.

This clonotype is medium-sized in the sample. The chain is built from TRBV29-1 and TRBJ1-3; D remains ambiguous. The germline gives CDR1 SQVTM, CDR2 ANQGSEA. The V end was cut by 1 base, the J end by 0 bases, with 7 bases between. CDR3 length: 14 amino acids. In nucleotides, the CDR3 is TGCAGCGTTGAAGGCAGCGACTCTGGAAACACCATATATTTT. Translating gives CSVEGSDSGNTIYF. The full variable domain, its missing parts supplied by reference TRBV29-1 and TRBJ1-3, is SAVISQKPSRDICQRGTSLTIQCQVDSQVTMMFWYRQQPGQSLTLIATANQGSEATYESGFVIDKFPISRPNLTFSTLTVSNMSPEDSSIYLCSVEGSDSGNTIYFGEGSWLTVV.

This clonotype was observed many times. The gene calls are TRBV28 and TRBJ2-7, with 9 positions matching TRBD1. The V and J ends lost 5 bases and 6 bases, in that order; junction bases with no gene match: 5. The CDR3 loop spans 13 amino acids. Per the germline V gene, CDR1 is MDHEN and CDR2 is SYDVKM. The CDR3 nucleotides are TGTGCCAGCAGTCTACGGACAGGGGTCGAGCAGTACTTC. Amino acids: CASSLRTGVEQYF.

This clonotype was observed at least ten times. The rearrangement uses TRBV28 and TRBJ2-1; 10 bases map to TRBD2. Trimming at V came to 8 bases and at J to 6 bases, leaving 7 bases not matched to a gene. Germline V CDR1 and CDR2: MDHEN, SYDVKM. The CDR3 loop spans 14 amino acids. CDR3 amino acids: CASQSASGSNEQFF. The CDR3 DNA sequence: TGTGCCAGCCAGTCGGCTAGCGGGAGCAATGAGCAGTTCTTC.

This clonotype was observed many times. The CDR3, as DNA: TGTGCCAGCAGTTTGTACGAGAGGGATAATTCACCCCTCCACTTT. Protein sequence: CASSLYERDNSPLHF. V gene TRBV28 combines with J gene TRBJ1-6; no definite D call. Per the germline V gene, CDR1 is MDHEN and CDR2 is SYDVKM. The V and J ends lost 3 bases and 5 bases respectively, with 11 bases between them. The CDR3 has 15 residues.

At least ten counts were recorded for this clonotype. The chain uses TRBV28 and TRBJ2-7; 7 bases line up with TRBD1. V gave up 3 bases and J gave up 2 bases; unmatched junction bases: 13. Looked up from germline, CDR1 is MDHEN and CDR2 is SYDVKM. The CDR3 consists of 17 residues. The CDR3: CASSFWSVRTGTYEQYF. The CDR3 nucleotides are TGTGCCAGCAGTTTTTGGTCCGTTAGGACAGGAACCTACGAGCAGTACTTC.

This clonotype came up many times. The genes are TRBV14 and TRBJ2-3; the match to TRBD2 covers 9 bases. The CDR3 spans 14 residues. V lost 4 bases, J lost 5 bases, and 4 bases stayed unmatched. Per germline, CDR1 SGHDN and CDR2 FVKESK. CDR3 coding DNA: TGTGCCAGCAGCCGCCAACTAGCGGGAGATACGCAGTATTTT. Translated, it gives CASSRQLAGDTQYF.

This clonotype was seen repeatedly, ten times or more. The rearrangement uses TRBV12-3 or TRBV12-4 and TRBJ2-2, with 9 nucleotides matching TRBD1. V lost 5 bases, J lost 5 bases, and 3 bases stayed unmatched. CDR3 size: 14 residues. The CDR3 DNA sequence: TGTGCCAGCAGTAGGGACAGGGCAACCGGGGAGCTGTTTTTT. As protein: CASSRDRATGELFF.

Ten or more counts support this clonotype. CDR3 sequence: CSVGEAYNEQFF. CDR3 coding DNA: TGCAGCGTGGGGGAGGCCTACAATGAGCAGTTCTTC. V gene TRBV29-1 combines with J gene TRBJ2-1, with a possible D match to TRBD2 (6 bases). V lost 6 bases and J 2 bases, leaving 8 bases between the germline ends. Looked up from germline, CDR1 is SQVTM and CDR2 is ANQGSEA. CDR3 length: 12 residues.

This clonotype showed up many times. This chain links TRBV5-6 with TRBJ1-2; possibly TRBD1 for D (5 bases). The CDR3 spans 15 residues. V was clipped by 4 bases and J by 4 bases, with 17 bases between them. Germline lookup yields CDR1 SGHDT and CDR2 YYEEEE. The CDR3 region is CASSQIFQGSYGYTF. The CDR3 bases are TGTGCCAGCAGCCAGATTTTTCAGGGTTCCTATGGCTACACCTTC.

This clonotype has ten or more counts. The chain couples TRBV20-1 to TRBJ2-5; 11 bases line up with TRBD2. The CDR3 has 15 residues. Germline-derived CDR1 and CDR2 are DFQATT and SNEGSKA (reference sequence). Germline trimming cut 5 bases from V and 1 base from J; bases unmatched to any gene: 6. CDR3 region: CSAGGTSGLQETQYF. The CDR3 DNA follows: TGCAGTGCTGGCGGGACTAGCGGACTCCAAGAGACCCAGTACTTC.

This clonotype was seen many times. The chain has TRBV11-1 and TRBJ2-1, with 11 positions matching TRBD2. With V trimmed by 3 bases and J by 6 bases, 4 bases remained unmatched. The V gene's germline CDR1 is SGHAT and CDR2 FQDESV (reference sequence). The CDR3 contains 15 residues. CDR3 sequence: CASSFSGRAINEQFF. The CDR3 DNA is TGTGCCAGCAGCTTTAGCGGGAGGGCCATCAATGAGCAGTTCTTC.

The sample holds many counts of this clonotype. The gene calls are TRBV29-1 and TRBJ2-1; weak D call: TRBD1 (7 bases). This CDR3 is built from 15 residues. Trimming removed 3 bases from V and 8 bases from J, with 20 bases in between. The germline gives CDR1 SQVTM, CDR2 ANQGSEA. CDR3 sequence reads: CSVERTGQWGDEQFF. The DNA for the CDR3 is TGCAGCGTTGAGAGGACGGGACAGTGGGGGGATGAGCAGTTCTTC.